One T cell receptor (beta chain) is described in this entry. Just one base apart from a much larger clone, this may be a read error. CDR1 and CDR2 (germline): DFQATT, SNEGSKA (reference sequence). This CDR3 has 14 amino acids. With V trimmed by 7 bases and J by 7 bases, 11 bases remained unmatched. This specimen comes from a study of tumor and adjacent non-tumor tissue in lung cancer. This sample's RNA came from whole unsorted tissue. Distant lung tissue was collected more than 3 cm away from the tumor edge. TCRbeta libraries were built with three rounds of nested PCR, modified from ARM-PCR. A single record per CDR3 protein comes from TCRdb applying MiXCR to the multiplex PCR reads. This sample has tens of thousands of distinct CDR3 sequences, with approximately 68% found just once.

Sequences were obtained from distant non-tumor lung tissue. The receptor comes from a woman aged 45 to 65 with non-small cell lung cancer. The chain employs TRBV20-1 and TRBJ2-1, with TRBD2 identical over 9 bases. The CDR3 nucleotides read TGCAGTGTCGGTATAGCGGGAGATATGAATGAGCAGTTCTTC. Its protein is CSVGIAGDMNEQFF.